The 27 T cell receptor beta chains given below trace back to one sample, sequenced in a study of early T cells in non-severe SARS-CoV-2 infection. TCRdb re-derived calls from the 5' RACE reads in MiXCR, one entry per CDR3 protein. This repertoire shows under 20,000 distinct CDR3 sequences, over 5% found once; its top ten account for roughly 6%. The sequencing sample was made of whole blood. The receptors come from an adult who was a healthcare worker with PCR-confirmed SARS-CoV-2 infection or an uninfected control (not recorded which).

This clonotype occurred a few times. The chain has TRBV3-1 and TRBJ1-1; D unclear. Between the trimmed V and J ends, which lost 4 bases and 0 bases, there was a span of 12 bases. The V gene's germline CDR1 is LGHDT and CDR2 YNNKEL (reference sequence). The CDR3 spans 15 residues. This chain's CDR3 is CASSPTGVMNTEAFF. DNA of the CDR3: TGTGCCAGCAGCCCCACCGGCGTAATGAACACTGAAGCTTTCTTT.

In its sample, this clonotype was seen many times. The chain recombines TRBV20-1 with TRBJ2-1; 10 nucleotides agree with TRBD2. V gave up 3 bases and J gave up 2 bases; unmatched junction bases: 10. The CDR3 is made up of 17 amino acids. Germline V gene lookup returns CDR1 DFQATT and CDR2 SNEGSKA (reference sequence). CDR3 bases: TGCAGTGCTAGTCCCCTAGCGGGAGTGGTGGCCTACAATGAGCAGTTCTTC. Protein: CSASPLAGVVAYNEQFF.

This clonotype was picked up many times. V usage is TRBV3-1 and J usage is TRBJ2-6; no clear D. Germline V CDR1 and CDR2: LGHDT, YNNKEL (reference sequence). The CDR3 sequence is 14 residues long. V lost 0 bases, J lost 4 bases, and 4 bases lay in between. CDR3 region: CASSQEYGANVLTF. The CDR3 DNA sequence: TGTGCCAGCAGCCAAGAATACGGGGCCAACGTCCTGACTTTC.

This clonotype was found a few times. The rearrangement joins TRBV19 to TRBJ2-7; unclear D gene. V was cut by 5 bases and J by 2 bases, with 10 bases left in between. The germline V gene has CDR1 LNHDA and CDR2 SQIVND (reference sequence). The CDR3 is 13 amino acids. CDR3 sequence reads: CASSLAVAYEQYF. CDR3 bases: TGTGCCAGTAGTCTGGCAGTAGCCTACGAGCAGTACTTC.

This clonotype was picked up many times. This sequence joins TRBV20-1 and TRBJ2-5, with 7 bases lining up with TRBD2. Germline V CDR1 and CDR2: DFQATT, SNEGSKA (reference sequence). V lost 3 bases, J lost 3 bases, and 7 bases stayed unmatched. The CDR3 has 14 amino acids. CDR3 nucleotide sequence: TGCAGTGCTAGTACGACCGGGACTAAAGAGACCCAGTACTTC. This sequence encodes CSASTTGTKETQYF.

The V gene is TRBV7-9, the J gene TRBJ2-5; D is unresolved. The germline V gene has CDR1 SEHNR and CDR2 FQNEAQ (reference sequence). This CDR3 spans 14 amino acids. The V gene lost 5 bases and the J gene lost 10 bases, with 20 bases spanning the gap. CDR3 region: CASSPSALKRDQYF. As DNA, the CDR3 is TGTGCCAGCAGCCCATCGGCACTGAAAAGGGACCAGTACTTC.

By frequency in the sample, this clonotype is medium-sized. This chain connects TRBV24-1 to TRBJ2-1; D uncertain. This CDR3 comprises 20 residues. V was shortened by 3 bases and J by 0 bases, with 23 bases between the two germline ends. The germline CDR1 and CDR2 sequences are KGHDR and SFDVKD. The CDR3 DNA reads as TGTGCCACCAGTGATCCTTCCCTATCGTGGTCCGGCAGCTCCTACAATGAGCAGTTCTTC. Translation gives CATSDPSLSWSGSSYNEQFF.

This clonotype was observed a few times. The rearrangement links TRBV6-5 to TRBJ2-5; 7 bases match TRBD1. From germline, CDR1 is MNHEY and CDR2 SVGAGI. Germline trimming cut 5 bases from V and 3 bases from J; bases unmatched to any gene: 6. CDR3 length equals 14 residues. The CDR3 protein is CASSRKTGKETQYF. The CDR3 DNA follows: TGTGCCAGCAGTAGGAAGACAGGGAAAGAGACCCAGTACTTC.

The sample holds a few counts of this clonotype. V usage is TRBV29-1 and J usage is TRBJ2-3, with TRBD1 as a possible D gene (5 bases). V lost 3 bases and J lost 4, with 8 bases in between. The CDR3 totals 12 residues. Germline V gives CDR1 SQVTM, CDR2 ANQGSEA. Here the CDR3 DNA reads TGCAGCGTTGACCCAGGGTCAGATACGCAGTATTTT. It translates to CSVDPGSDTQYF.

The sample holds many counts of this clonotype. This rearrangement joins TRBV12-3 or TRBV12-4 to TRBJ2-7; 10 nucleotides line up with TRBD1. CDR3 length: 12 amino acids. V lost 9 bases and J lost 7; bases outside the gene matches: 6. The CDR3 loop is CASRQGAGEQYF. Here the CDR3 DNA reads TGTGCCAGTCGACAGGGGGCCGGAGAGCAGTACTTC.

V and J are TRBV5-6 and TRBJ2-3, with D possibly TRBD2 on 5 matching bases. The CDR3 contains 12 residues. Trimming removed 2 bases from V and 6 bases from J, with 7 bases in between. From germline, CDR1 is SGHDT and CDR2 YYEEEE. The CDR3 region is CASSFWEDTQYF. The DNA for the CDR3 is TGTGCCAGCAGCTTTTGGGAGGATACGCAGTATTTT.

The chain recombines TRBV3-1 with TRBJ2-1; D gene unclear. The CDR3 is made up of 15 amino acids. V was clipped by 0 bases and J by 7 bases, with 13 bases between them. Per germline, CDR1 LGHDT and CDR2 YNNKEL (reference sequence). CDR3 sequence (DNA): TGTGCCAGCAGCCAAGACCCCTCGTTGGGAAATGAGCAGTTCTTC. It yields the protein CASSQDPSLGNEQFF.

This clonotype rates as medium-sized. The rearrangement joins TRBV29-1 to TRBJ2-1, with D unresolved. Germline CDR1 SQVTM, CDR2 ANQGSEA. The V end lost 0 bases, the J end lost 9 bases, and 9 bases lay between the germline ends. This CDR3 has 12 residues. The CDR3: CSVEEPSTEQFF. CDR3 DNA: TGCAGCGTTGAAGAACCCAGCACTGAGCAGTTCTTC.

This clonotype was observed many times. This chain joins TRBV5-6 and TRBJ2-3, with 10 nucleotides matching TRBD2. CDR1 and CDR2 (germline): SGHDT, YYEEEE. Unmatched junction bases numbered 1, after V lost 5 bases and J lost 1 base. The CDR3 is 14 residues long. The CDR3 loop is CASRGTSGTDTQYF. The CDR3 DNA reads TGTGCCAGCAGAGGGACTAGCGGCACAGATACGCAGTATTTT. The entire variable domain, with the rest obtained from reference TRBV5-6 and TRBJ2-3, is as follows: DAGVTQSPTHLIKTRGQQVTLRCSPKSGHDTVSWYQQALGQGPQFIFQYYEEEERQRGNFPDRFSGHQFPNYSSELNVNALLLGDSALYLCASRGTSGTDTQYFGPGTRLTVL.

This clonotype has ten or more counts. The gene calls are TRBV29-1 and TRBJ1-2; D uncertain. Trimming removed 4 bases from V and 4 bases from J, with 19 bases in between. The CDR3 contains 15 residues. Per the germline V gene, CDR1 is SQVTM and CDR2 is ANQGSEA. The CDR3 sequence is CSVGVRGSGPYGYTF. CDR3 DNA: TGCAGCGTTGGAGTTCGGGGATCTGGCCCCTATGGCTACACCTTC. The whole variable domain, filled in from reference TRBV29-1 and TRBJ1-2, reads SAVISQKPSRDICQRGTSLTIQCQVDSQVTMMFWYRQQPGQSLTLIATANQGSEATYESGFVIDKFPISRPNLTFSTLTVSNMSPEDSSIYLCSVGVRGSGPYGYTFGSGTRLTVV.

This clonotype has more than one count but fewer than ten. This chain connects TRBV7-2 to TRBJ1-5; D remains ambiguous. This CDR3 region has 14 residues. The V end lost 5 bases, the J end lost 0 bases, and 8 bases lay between the germline ends. Germline CDR1 is SGHTA and CDR2 is FQGNSA. The CDR3 sequence: CASSEQSSNQPQHF. CDR3 DNA sequence: TGTGCCAGCAGCGAACAGAGTAGCAATCAGCCCCAGCATTTT.

This clonotype was recorded many times. This chain links TRBV3-1 with TRBJ2-3; D remains unclear. CDR3 size: 16 residues. CDR1 is LGHDT, CDR2 YNNKEL, per germline (reference sequence). Trimming cost V 1 base and J 0 bases, with 11 bases left between them. As DNA, the CDR3 is TGTGCCAGCAGCCAAGGGGGAAGCGAAAGCACAGATACGCAGTATTTT. It codes for CASSQGGSESTDTQYF.

This clonotype was found many times. This sequence joins TRBV27 and TRBJ1-3; D might be TRBD1 (5 bases). V lost 6 bases and J lost 3, with 12 bases in between. CDR3 length: 14 amino acids. Germline loops: CDR1 MNHEY, CDR2 SMNVEV (reference sequence). CDR3 nucleotide sequence: TGTGCCAGCAGAACAGACAGATTTGGAAACACCATATATTTT. It specifies CASRTDRFGNTIYF.

This clonotype was seen more than once but under ten times. The chain combines TRBV29-1 with TRBJ2-1; D unclear. The V end lost 5 bases, the J end lost 7 bases, and 15 bases lay between the germline ends. Germline V CDR1 and CDR2: SQVTM, ANQGSEA. The CDR3 has 13 amino acids. The CDR3 nucleotides read TGCAGCGTTCAACCAATGTTAGATAATGAGCAGTTCTTC. Translating it yields CSVQPMLDNEQFF.

Ten or more counts support this clonotype. V is TRBV28 and J is TRBJ2-3; 9 bases align to TRBD1. CDR3 length equals 13 residues. Per the germline V gene, CDR1 is MDHEN and CDR2 is SYDVKM. The CDR3 region is CALGQGVTDTQYF. CDR3 bases: TGTGCGCTGGGACAGGGAGTAACAGATACGCAGTATTTT.

This clonotype was detected many times. This rearrangement joins TRBV11-3 to TRBJ2-5; TRBD2 matches at 7 bases. This CDR3 is built from 16 residues. J was trimmed by 5 bases and V by 3 bases; bases with no gene match: 12. The germline V gene encodes CDR1 SGHNT and CDR2 YENEEA. The CDR3 region is CASSLRASGSTETQYF. The CDR3 DNA reads TGTGCCAGCAGCTTGAGGGCTAGCGGAAGTACGGAGACCCAGTACTTC.

This clonotype has ten or more counts. The gene calls are TRBV3-1 and TRBJ2-7; possibly TRBD1 for D (6 bases). The CDR3 runs 12 residues. Trimming took 7 bases from V and 7 from J, leaving 14 bases between them. In germline, CDR1 is LGHDT, CDR2 YNNKEL (reference sequence). CDR3 nucleotides: TGTGCCAGCACCACGTCAGGGGCAGAGCAGTACTTC. This codes for CASTTSGAEQYF.

CDR3 amino acids: CSSGDRGQETQYF. The CDR3 bases are TGCAGCTCAGGGGACAGGGGCCAAGAGACCCAGTACTTC. The J gene is TRBJ2-5, the V gene TRBV29-1, with 10 bases fitting TRBD1. The germline V gene has CDR1 SQVTM and CDR2 ANQGSEA. CDR3 length: 13 residues. The V gene end was trimmed by 8 bases and the J gene end by 1 base; junction bases not matched to a gene: 4.

This clonotype was recorded many times. The chain links TRBV6-4 to TRBJ1-2, with no clear D. V was clipped by 3 bases and J by 6 bases, with 8 bases between them. Germline V CDR1 and CDR2: MRHNA, SNTAGT. The CDR3 covers 12 residues. The CDR3 region is CASSEIRDGYTF. CDR3 bases: TGTGCCAGCAGTGAGATTAGGGATGGCTACACCTTC.

This clonotype was found many times. This chain connects TRBV11-2 to TRBJ1-2; 8 nucleotides line up with TRBD1. Trimming at V came to 4 bases and at J to 7 bases, leaving 8 bases not matched to a gene. Germline CDR1 SGHAT, CDR2 FQNNGV. CDR3 size: 14 residues. The CDR3, as DNA: TGTGCCAGCAGCTCTATCAGGGGGCGCGGTGGCTACACCTTC. This codes for CASSSIRGRGGYTF. The whole variable domain, remainder taken from reference TRBV11-2 and TRBJ1-2, is EAGVAQSPRYKIIEKRQSVAFWCNPISGHATLYWYQQILGQGPKLLIQFQNNGVVDDSQLPKDRFSAERLKGVDSTLKIQPAKLEDSAVYLCASSSIRGRGGYTFGSGTRLTVV.

This clonotype has at least ten counts. This chain links TRBV11-2 with TRBJ2-3, with unresolved D. There are 15 residues in the CDR3. With 5 bases removed from V and 2 bases from J, the gap between germline ends came to 14 bases. From germline, CDR1 is SGHAT and CDR2 FQNNGV. Here the CDR3 reads CASSRAVGTTDTQYF. The CDR3 DNA is TGTGCCAGCAGCCGTGCCGTTGGTACCACAGATACGCAGTATTTT.

There are many counts of this clonotype. The chain links TRBV6-1 to TRBJ2-7; D gene ambiguous. Between the trimmed V and J ends, which lost 9 bases and 2 bases, there was a span of 14 bases. CDR1 and CDR2 (germline): MNHNS, SASEGT. The CDR3 loop spans 13 amino acids. The CDR3 nucleotides read TGTGCCAGTACCGACCGGAGCCCCTACGAGCAGTACTTC. Protein product: CASTDRSPYEQYF.